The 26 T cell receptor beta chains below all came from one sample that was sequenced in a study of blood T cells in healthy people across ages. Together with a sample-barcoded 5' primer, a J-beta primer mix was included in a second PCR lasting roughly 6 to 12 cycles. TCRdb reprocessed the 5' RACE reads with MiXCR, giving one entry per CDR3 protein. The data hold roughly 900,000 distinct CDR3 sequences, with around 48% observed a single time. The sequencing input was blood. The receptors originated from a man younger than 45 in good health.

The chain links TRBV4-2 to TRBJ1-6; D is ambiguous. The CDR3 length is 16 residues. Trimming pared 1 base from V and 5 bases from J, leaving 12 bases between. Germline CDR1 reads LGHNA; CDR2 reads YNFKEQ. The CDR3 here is CASSQGLSQDNSPLHF. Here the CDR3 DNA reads TGTGCCAGCAGCCAAGGCTTGAGCCAGGATAATTCACCCCTCCACTTT.

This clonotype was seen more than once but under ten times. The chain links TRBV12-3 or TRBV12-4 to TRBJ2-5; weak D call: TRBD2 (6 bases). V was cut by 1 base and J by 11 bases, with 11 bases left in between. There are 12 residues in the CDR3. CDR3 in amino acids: CASSLGRDSQYF. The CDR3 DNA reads TGTGCCAGCAGTTTAGGGCGGGATTCGCAGTACTTC.

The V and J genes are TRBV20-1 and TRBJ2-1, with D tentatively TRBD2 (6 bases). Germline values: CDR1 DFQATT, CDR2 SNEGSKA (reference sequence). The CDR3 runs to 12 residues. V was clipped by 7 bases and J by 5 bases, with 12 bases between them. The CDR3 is CSVISGHNEQFF. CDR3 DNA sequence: TGCAGTGTTATAAGCGGGCACAATGAGCAGTTCTTC.

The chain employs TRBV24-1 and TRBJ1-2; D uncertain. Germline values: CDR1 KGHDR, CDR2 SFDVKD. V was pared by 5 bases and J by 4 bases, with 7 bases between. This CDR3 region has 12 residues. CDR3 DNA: TGTGCCACCAGTGCAGGTTCCTATGGCTACACCTTC. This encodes CATSAGSYGYTF.

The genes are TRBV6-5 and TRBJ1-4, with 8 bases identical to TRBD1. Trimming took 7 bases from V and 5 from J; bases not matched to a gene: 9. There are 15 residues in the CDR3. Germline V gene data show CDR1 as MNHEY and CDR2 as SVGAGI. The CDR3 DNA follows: TGTGCCAGCAACTCAGGGGGCTACGCCAATGAAAAACTGTTTTTT. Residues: CASNSGGYANEKLFF.

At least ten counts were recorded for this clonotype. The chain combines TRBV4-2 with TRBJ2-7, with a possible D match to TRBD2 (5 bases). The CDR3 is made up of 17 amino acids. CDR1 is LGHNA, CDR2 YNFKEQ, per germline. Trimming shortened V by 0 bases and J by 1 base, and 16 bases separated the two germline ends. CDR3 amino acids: CASSQDIPHEGSYEQYF. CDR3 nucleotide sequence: TGTGCCAGCAGCCAAGATATCCCTCACGAGGGATCCTACGAGCAGTACTTC.

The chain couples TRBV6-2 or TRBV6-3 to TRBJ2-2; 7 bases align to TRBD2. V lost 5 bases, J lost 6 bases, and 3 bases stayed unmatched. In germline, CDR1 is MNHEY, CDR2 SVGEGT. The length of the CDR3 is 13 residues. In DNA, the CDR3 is TGTGCCAGCAGTGCTACTAGCGCCGGGGAGCTGTTTTTT. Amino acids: CASSATSAGELFF.

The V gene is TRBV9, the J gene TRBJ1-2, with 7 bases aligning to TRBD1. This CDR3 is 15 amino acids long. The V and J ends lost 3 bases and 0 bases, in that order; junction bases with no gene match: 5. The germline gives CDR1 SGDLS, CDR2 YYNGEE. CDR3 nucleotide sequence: TGTGCCAGCAGCGCTGAACAGGGGCCTAACTATGGCTACACCTTC. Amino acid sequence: CASSAEQGPNYGYTF.

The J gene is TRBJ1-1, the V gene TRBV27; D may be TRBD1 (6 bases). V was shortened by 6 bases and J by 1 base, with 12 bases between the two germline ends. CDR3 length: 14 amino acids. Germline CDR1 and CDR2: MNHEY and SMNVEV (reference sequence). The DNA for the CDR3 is TGTGCCAGCAGGCAGGGGCCAAGGAACACTGAAGCTTTCTTT. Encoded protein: CASRQGPRNTEAFF.

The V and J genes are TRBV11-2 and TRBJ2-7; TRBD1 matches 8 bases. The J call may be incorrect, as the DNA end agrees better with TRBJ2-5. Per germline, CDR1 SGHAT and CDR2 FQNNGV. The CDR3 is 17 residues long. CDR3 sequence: CASSLDAWAGGRETQYF. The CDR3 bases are TGTGCCAGCAGCTTAGATGCGTGGGCAGGGGGCCGGGAGACCCAGTACTTC.

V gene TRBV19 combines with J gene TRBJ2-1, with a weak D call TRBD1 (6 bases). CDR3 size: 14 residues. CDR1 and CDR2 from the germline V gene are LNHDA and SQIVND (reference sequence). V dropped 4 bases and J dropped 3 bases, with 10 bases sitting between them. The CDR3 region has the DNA TGTGCCAGTAGTAATCAGGGGAACTACAATGAGCAGTTCTTC. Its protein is CASSNQGNYNEQFF.

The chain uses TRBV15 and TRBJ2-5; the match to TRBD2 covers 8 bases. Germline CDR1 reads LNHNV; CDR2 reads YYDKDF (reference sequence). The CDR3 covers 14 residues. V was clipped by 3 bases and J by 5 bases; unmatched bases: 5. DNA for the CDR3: TGTGCCACCAGCAGTCGGGGGGGGGGCGAGACCCAGTACTTC. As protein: CATSSRGGGETQYF.

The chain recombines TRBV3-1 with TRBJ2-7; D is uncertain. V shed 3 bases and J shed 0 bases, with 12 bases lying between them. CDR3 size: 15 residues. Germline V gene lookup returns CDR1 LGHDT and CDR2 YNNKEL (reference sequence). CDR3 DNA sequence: TGTGCCAGCAGCCAGCAATTGACAATCTCCTACGAGCAGTACTTC. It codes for CASSQQLTISYEQYF.

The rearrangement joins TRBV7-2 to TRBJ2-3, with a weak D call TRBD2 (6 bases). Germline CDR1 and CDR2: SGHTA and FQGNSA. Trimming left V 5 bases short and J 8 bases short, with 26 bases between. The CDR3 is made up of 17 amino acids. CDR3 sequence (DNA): TGTGCCAGCAGCCCACCCGAGACGACTAGGAATCCTGGTACGCAGTATTTT. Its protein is CASSPPETTRNPGTQYF.

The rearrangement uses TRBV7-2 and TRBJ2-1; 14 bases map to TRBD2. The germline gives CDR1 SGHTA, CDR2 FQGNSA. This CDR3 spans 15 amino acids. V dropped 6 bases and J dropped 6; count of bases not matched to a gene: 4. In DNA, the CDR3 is TGTGCCAGCAGTTGGACTAGCGGGGGGATCAATGAGCAGTTCTTC. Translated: CASSWTSGGINEQFF.

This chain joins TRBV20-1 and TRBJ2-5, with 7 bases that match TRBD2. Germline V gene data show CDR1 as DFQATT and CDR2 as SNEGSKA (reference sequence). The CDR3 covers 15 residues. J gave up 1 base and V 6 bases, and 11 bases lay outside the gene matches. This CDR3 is CSAEQAGRAQETQYF. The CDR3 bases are TGCAGTGCCGAACAAGCGGGGCGAGCCCAAGAGACCCAGTACTTC.

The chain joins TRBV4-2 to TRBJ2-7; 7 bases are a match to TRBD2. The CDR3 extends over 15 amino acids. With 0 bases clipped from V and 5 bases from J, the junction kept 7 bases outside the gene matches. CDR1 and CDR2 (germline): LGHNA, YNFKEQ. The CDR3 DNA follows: TGTGCCAGCAGCCAAGATCGGGGGGATGTTGACGAGCAGTACTTC. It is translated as CASSQDRGDVDEQYF.

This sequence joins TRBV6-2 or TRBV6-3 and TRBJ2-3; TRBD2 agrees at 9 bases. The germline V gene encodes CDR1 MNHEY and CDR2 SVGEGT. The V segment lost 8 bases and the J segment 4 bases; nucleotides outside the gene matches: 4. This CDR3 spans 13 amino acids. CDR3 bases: TGTGCCAGCTGCGGGGGGGCCCCAGATACGCAGTATTTT. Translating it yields CASCGGAPDTQYF.

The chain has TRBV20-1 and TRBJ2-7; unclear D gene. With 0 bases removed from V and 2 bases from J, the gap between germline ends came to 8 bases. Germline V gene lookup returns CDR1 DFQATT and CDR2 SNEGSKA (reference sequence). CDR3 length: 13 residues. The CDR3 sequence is CSARDASPYEQYF. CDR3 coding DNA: TGCAGTGCTAGAGATGCTTCCCCCTACGAGCAGTACTTC.

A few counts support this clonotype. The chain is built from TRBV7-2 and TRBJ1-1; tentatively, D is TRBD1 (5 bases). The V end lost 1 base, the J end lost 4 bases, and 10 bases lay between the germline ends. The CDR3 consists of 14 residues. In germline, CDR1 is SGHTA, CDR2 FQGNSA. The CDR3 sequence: CASSLVGRATEAFF. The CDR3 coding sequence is TGTGCCAGCAGCTTAGTGGGCAGGGCCACTGAAGCTTTCTTT.

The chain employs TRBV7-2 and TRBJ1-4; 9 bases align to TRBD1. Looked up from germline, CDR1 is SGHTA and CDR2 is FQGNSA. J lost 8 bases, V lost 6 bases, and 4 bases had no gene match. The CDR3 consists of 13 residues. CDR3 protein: CASRTGGREKLFF. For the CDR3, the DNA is TGTGCCAGCAGGACAGGGGGGAGAGAAAAACTGTTTTTT.

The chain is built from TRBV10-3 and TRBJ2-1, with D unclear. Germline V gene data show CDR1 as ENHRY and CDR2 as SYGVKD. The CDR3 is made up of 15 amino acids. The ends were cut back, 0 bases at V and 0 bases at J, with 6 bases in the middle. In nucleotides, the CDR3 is TGTGCCATCAGTGAGTCGGTGAGCTCCTACAATGAGCAGTTCTTC. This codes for CAISESVSSYNEQFF.

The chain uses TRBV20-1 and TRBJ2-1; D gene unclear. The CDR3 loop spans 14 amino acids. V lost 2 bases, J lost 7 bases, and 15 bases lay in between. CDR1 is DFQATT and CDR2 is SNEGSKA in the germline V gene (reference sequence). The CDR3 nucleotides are TGCAGTGCTAGATGGGCTCCTAATGTAAATGAGCAGTTCTTC. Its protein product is CSARWAPNVNEQFF.

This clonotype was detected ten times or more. CDR3 nucleotides: TGTGCCAGCAGGCCCCAGGGAGGTCCCTACAATGAGCAGTTCTTC. Amino acids: CASRPQGGPYNEQFF. The chain carries TRBV12-3 or TRBV12-4 and TRBJ2-1, with D possibly being TRBD2 (6 bases). V lost 6 bases, J lost 2 bases, and 14 bases lay in between. The CDR3 is 15 amino acids.

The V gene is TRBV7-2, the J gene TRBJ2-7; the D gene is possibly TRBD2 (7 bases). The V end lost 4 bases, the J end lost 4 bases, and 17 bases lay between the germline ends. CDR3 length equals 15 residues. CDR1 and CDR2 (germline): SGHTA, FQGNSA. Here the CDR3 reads CASSYDRGGRYEQYF. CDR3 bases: TGTGCCAGCAGCTATGACCGCGGGGGCCGATACGAGCAGTACTTC.

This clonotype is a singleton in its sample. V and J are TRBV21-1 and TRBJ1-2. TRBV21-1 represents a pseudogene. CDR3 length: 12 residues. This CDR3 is CASSKDRQGYTF. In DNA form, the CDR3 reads TGTGCCAGCAGCAAAGACCGTCAAGGCTACACCTTC.